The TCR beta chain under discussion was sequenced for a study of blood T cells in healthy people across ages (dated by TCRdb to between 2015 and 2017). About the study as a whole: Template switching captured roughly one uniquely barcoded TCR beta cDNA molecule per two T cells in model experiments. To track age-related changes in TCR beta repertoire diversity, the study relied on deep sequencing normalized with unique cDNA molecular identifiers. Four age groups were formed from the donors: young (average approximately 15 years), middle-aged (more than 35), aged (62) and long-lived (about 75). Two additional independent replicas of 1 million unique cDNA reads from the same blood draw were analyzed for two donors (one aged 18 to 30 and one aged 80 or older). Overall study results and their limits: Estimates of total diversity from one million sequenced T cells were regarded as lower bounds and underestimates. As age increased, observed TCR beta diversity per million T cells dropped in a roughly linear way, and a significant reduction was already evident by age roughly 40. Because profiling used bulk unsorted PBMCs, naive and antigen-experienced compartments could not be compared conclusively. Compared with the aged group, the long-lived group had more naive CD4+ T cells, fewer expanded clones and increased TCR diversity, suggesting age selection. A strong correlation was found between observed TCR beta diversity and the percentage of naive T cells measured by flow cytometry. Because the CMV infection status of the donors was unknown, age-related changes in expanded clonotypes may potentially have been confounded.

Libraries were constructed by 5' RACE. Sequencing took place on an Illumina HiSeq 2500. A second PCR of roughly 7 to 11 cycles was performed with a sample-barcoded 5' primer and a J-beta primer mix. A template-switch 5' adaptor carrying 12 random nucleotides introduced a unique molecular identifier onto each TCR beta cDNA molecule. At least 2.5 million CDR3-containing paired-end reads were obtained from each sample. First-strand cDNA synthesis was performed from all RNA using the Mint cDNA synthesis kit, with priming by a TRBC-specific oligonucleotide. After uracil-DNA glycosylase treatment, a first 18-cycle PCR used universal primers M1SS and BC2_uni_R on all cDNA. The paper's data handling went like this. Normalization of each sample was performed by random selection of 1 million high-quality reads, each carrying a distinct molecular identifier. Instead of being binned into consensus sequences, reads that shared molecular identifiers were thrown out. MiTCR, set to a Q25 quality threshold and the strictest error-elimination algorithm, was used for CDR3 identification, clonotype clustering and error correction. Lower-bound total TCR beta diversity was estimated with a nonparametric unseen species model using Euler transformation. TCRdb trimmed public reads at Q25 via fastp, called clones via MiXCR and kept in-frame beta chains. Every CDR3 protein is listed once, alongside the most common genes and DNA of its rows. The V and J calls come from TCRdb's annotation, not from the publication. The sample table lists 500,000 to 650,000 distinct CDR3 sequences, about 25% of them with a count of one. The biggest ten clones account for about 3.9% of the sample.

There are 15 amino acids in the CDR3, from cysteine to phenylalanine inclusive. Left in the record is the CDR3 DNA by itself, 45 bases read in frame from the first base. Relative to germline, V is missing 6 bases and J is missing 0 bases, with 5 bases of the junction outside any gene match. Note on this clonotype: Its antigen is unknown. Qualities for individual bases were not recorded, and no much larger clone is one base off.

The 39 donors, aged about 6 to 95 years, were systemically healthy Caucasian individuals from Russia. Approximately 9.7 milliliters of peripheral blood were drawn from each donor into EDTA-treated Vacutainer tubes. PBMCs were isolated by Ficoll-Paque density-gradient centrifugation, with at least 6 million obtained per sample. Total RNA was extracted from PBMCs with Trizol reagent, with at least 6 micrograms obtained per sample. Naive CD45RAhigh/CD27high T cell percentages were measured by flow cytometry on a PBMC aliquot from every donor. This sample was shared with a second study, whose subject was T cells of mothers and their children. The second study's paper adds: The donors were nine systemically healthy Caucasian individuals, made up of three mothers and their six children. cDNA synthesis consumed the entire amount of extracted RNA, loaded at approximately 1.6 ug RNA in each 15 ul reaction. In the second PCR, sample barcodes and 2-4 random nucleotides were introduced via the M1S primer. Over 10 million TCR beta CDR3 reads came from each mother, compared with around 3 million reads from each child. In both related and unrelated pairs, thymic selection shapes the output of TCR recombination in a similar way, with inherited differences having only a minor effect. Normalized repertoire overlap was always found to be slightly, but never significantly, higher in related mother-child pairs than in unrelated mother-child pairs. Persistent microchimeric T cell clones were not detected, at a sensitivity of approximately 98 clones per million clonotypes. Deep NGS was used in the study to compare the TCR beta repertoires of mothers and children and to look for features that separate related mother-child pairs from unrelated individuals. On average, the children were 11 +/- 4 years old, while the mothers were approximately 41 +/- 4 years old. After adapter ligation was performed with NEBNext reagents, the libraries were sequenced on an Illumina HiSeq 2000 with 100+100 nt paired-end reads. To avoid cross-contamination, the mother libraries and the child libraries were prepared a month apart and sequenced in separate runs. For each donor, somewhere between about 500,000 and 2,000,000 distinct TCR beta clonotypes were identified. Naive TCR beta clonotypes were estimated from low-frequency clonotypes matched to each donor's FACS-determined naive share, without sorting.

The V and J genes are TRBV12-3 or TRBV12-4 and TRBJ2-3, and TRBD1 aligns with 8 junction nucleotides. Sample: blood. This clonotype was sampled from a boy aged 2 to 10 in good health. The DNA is TGTGCCAGCAGAGAGACAGGGGTAAGCACAGATACGCAGTATTTT. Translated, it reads CASRETGVSTDTQYF.